This passage covers 16 T cell receptor beta chains from one sample sequenced in a study of early T cells in non-severe SARS-CoV-2 infection (dated by TCRdb to the early 2020s). Receptors were amplified or captured by 5' RACE. This sample was sequenced with a NextSeq 500. TCRdb trimmed the raw reads at Q25, called clones with MiXCR and kept productive beta chains. Rows are unified per CDR3 protein, each entry keeping the most common DNA and genes. A total of roughly 83,000 distinct CDR3 sequences appear in this sample, about 10% of them only once. Of the sample, approximately 8% is held by the ten largest clones. The sample consisted of whole blood, taken at baseline. All receptors derive from an adult who was a healthcare worker with PCR-confirmed SARS-CoV-2 infection or an uninfected control (not recorded which).

In its sample, this clonotype was seen many times. The V and J genes are TRBV19 and TRBJ1-2; the match to TRBD1 covers 10 bases. Germline CDR1 LNHDA, CDR2 SQIVND (reference sequence). The trim removed 10 bases at V and 6 bases at J, leaving 8 bases unmatched. The CDR3 is 13 amino acids. CDR3 sequence reads: CATFPGTGDGYTF. The CDR3 nucleotides are TGTGCCACCTTCCCCGGGACAGGGGATGGCTACACCTTC.

In regard to this clonotype: A junction boundary mismatches the germline segment, possibly from a read error. The chain has TRBV3-1 and TRBJ2-4; TRBD2 matches at 12 bases. The CDR3 totals 16 residues. Germline CDR1 and CDR2: LGHDT and YNNKEL (reference sequence). CDR3 protein: CASSPTSGRTKNNQYF. For the CDR3, the DNA is TGTGCCAGCAGCCCGACTAGCGGGAGAACCAAAAACAATCAGTACTTC.

This clonotype was detected only a few times. This chain links TRBV7-2 with TRBJ2-1; 16 bases are shared with TRBD2. This CDR3 is built from 20 residues. Germline CDR1 and CDR2: SGHTA and FQGNSA. V was pared by 5 bases and J by 2 bases, with 12 bases of the junction left unmatched. The CDR3 reads CASSGGLAGGPELAYNEQFF. The DNA for the CDR3 is TGTGCCAGCAGCGGGGGACTAGCGGGAGGGCCCGAACTCGCCTACAATGAGCAGTTCTTC. Filled out from reference TRBV7-2 and TRBJ2-1, the complete variable domain reads GAGVSQSPSNKVTEKGKDVELRCDPISGHTALYWYRQSLGQGLEFLIYFQGNSAPDKSGLPSDRFSAERTGGSVSTLTIQRTQQEDSAVYLCASSGGLAGGPELAYNEQFFGPGTRLTVL.

This clonotype was counted many times. This sequence joins TRBV12-3 or TRBV12-4 and TRBJ1-2, with a weak D call TRBD1 (6 bases). The ends were cut back, 10 bases at V and 3 bases at J, with 15 bases in the middle. The CDR3 consists of 13 residues. In DNA form, the CDR3 reads TGTGCCATCTTGGGCGGACAGCACTATGGCTACACCTTC. This codes for CAILGGQHYGYTF.

The table lists this clonotype with a few counts. V is TRBV20-1 and J is TRBJ2-2; 9 nucleotides align to TRBD1. From germline, CDR1 is DFQATT and CDR2 SNEGSKA (reference sequence). V lost 2 bases, J lost 6 bases, and 10 bases stayed unmatched. The CDR3 totals 16 residues. CDR3 DNA: TGCAGTGCTAGACCCGAGGACAGGGGAGTTCCCGGGGAGCTGTTTTTT. Encoded protein: CSARPEDRGVPGELFF.

This clonotype has ten or more counts. CDR3 nucleotide sequence: TGTGCCAGCAGGACGGACAGGGGGGACTGGAGGGCCAACGTCCTGACTTTC. Encoded protein: CASRTDRGDWRANVLTF. The V gene is TRBV5-5, the J gene TRBJ2-6; 10 bases line up with TRBD1. Germline-derived CDR1 and CDR2 are SGHKS and YYEKEE (reference sequence). J lost 5 bases, V lost 5 bases, and 10 bases had no gene match. The CDR3 has 17 amino acids.

This clonotype has a count of ten or more. The chain combines TRBV10-3 with TRBJ2-5; 7 nucleotides agree with TRBD1. V lost 1 base to trimming and J lost 3 bases; unmatched junction nucleotides: 11. The CDR3 runs to 17 residues. Germline values: CDR1 ENHRY, CDR2 SYGVKD. CDR3 in DNA: TGTGCCATCAGTGAGTACCCTTTATGGGACAGAAAAGAGACCCAGTACTTC. It encodes CAISEYPLWDRKETQYF.

This clonotype was seen at least ten times. This chain connects TRBV5-5 to TRBJ1-1; 8 nucleotides align to TRBD1. The CDR3 has 15 residues. The trim removed 3 bases at V and 2 bases at J, leaving 6 bases unmatched. Looked up from germline, CDR1 is SGHKS and CDR2 is YYEKEE (reference sequence). CDR3 sequence: CASSWGTGINTEAFF. The CDR3 region has the DNA TGTGCCAGCAGCTGGGGGACAGGAATTAACACTGAAGCTTTCTTT.

The chain is built from TRBV28 and TRBJ2-3, with D tentatively TRBD2 (7 bases). CDR3 length equals 15 residues. The ends were cut back, 2 bases at V and 10 bases at J, with 19 bases in the middle. CDR1 is MDHEN, CDR2 SYDVKM, per germline. CDR3 protein: CASSLPRGAPGSQYF. Written as DNA, the CDR3 is TGTGCCAGCAGTTTACCCCGGGGGGCACCGGGTTCGCAGTATTTT.

This clonotype was found a few times. The chain carries TRBV4-2 and TRBJ1-4; the match to TRBD1 covers 7 bases. Per the germline V gene, CDR1 is LGHNA and CDR2 is YNFKEQ. The CDR3 is 15 amino acids. V dropped 5 bases and J dropped 8; count of bases not matched to a gene: 11. This CDR3 is CASSGTGALREKLFF. The CDR3 bases are TGTGCCAGCAGCGGCACAGGGGCCTTGAGAGAAAAACTGTTTTTT.

The chain uses TRBV19 and TRBJ2-3, with a possible D match to TRBD1 (5 bases). The CDR3 covers 12 residues. Germline V lookup: CDR1 LNHDA, CDR2 SQIVND (reference sequence). Trimming took off 6 bases at V and 7 bases at J, with 11 bases between the two ends. CDR3 protein: CASSFAGNTQYF. The DNA for the CDR3 is TGTGCCAGTAGCTTCGCAGGGAATACGCAGTATTTT.

This clonotype occurred a few times. V and J are TRBV24-1 and TRBJ2-3; the D is unclear. Trimming took off 4 bases at V and 1 base at J, with 8 bases between the two ends. Per the germline V gene, CDR1 is KGHDR and CDR2 is SFDVKD. This CDR3 has 14 amino acids. The CDR3 is CATSDLIRTDTQYF. CDR3 nucleotides: TGTGCCACCAGTGACCTTATCCGCACAGATACGCAGTATTTT.

This clonotype was recorded at least ten times. The J gene is TRBJ2-5, the V gene TRBV18; no reliable D call. CDR3 size: 13 residues. Trimming pared 7 bases from V and 2 bases from J, leaving 11 bases between. Germline values: CDR1 KGHSH, CDR2 LQKENI. The CDR3 reads CASFPHRQETQYF. The CDR3 region has the DNA TGTGCCAGCTTTCCCCACAGACAAGAGACCCAGTACTTC.

The chain carries TRBV11-2 and TRBJ2-4; D might be TRBD2 (6 bases). CDR3 size: 14 residues. Trimming stripped 9 bases from V and 5 bases from J, with 17 bases between. The germline V gene has CDR1 SGHAT and CDR2 FQNNGV. As DNA, the CDR3 is TGTGCCAGTAGCCCCGGGAGTCGGGAAAACATTCAGTACTTC. Amino acids: CASSPGSRENIQYF.

This clonotype was picked up a small number of times. The gene calls are TRBV4-1 and TRBJ2-1; 7 nucleotides match TRBD2. Germline V gene lookup returns CDR1 MGHRA and CDR2 YSYEKL. V shed 0 bases, J shed 4 bases, and the junction held 9 bases outside the gene matches. CDR3 size: 17 residues. The CDR3 spells CASSQDRLAVGYNEQFF. As DNA, the CDR3 is TGCGCCAGCAGCCAAGATCGGCTAGCGGTAGGGTACAATGAGCAGTTCTTC.

This clonotype has a count of ten or more. The CDR3 coding sequence is TGTGCCAGCAGTTTGGGGCCCAGCGGGGCTGAGCAGTTCTTC. It codes for CASSLGPSGAEQFF. This chain connects TRBV28 to TRBJ2-1, with 7 bases fitting TRBD2. Germline V gene data show CDR1 as MDHEN and CDR2 as SYDVKM. The V segment lost 3 bases and the J segment 9 bases; nucleotides outside the gene matches: 8. The CDR3 runs 14 residues.